These T cell receptor beta chains were read from a single sample in a study of T-cell memory formation after mild COVID-19. TCRdb re-called the 5' RACE reads with MiXCR, one entry per CDR3 protein. The sample consists of tens of thousands of distinct CDR3 sequences, about 14% of them appearing once. Sequences were obtained from PBMCs or a T cell subset sorted from them (not recorded which). These TCRs come from a man younger than 35 who had mild COVID-19 (a few samples of this study predate the infection). Cell type and time point are not known. CDR3s include the opening cysteine and the closing phenylalanine or tryptophan. A D gene is named only where the DNA matches it firmly. The size field is filled for only some rows; it gives once, few, many or a size class.

d_gene	v_gene	j_gene	abundance	CDR3nt	CDR3aa
.	TRBV7-2	TRBJ2-1	.	TGTGCCAGCAGCGACCTCCCGGGTGGGACGGGTGAGCAGTTCTTC	CASSDLPGGTGEQFF
.	TRBV4-1	TRBJ2-2	few	TGCGCCAGCAGCATACAACCGGGACTTGGCACCGGGGAGCTGTTTTTT	CASSIQPGLGTGELFF
.	TRBV4-1	TRBJ1-3	few	TGCGCCAGCAGCCAGGCCGGGGGAACTGGAAACACCATATATTTT	CASSQAGGTGNTIYF
.	TRBV6-5	TRBJ2-1	few	TGTGCCAGCAGTTACGAGGACCGGTACAATGAGCAGTTCTTC	CASSYEDRYNEQFF
.	TRBV4-1	TRBJ1-1	few	TGCGCCAGCAGCCAAGCCCACCAGAACACTGAAGCTTTCTTT	CASSQAHQNTEAFF
.	TRBV7-9	TRBJ1-2	.	TGTGCCAGCAGACTCAAAGGGGGAAACCATGGCTACACCTTC	CASRLKGGNHGYTF
.	TRBV12-3/TRBV12-4	TRBJ2-7	.	TGTGCCAGCAGTTTATCGACAGCAGTCTACGAGCAGTACTTC	CASSLSTAVYEQYF
TRBD2	TRBV4-3	TRBJ2-3	.	TGCGCCAGCAGCCCCGAACTAGCGGGGGGGCCAGATACGCAGTATTTT	CASSPELAGGPDTQYF
.	TRBV12-3/TRBV12-4	TRBJ2-3	few	TGTGCCAGCAGTTTAAGCAGAAGCACAGATACGCAGTATTTT	CASSLSRSTDTQYF
TRBD1	TRBV20-1	TRBJ2-7	few	TGCAGTGCTAGATCGCCTGGGGGACAGGGTGGGTACGAGCAGTACTTC	CSARSPGGQGGYEQYF
.	TRBV6-2/TRBV6-3	TRBJ2-3	.	TGTGCCAGCAGTATACTAGACACAGATACGCAGTATTTT	CASSILDTDTQYF
TRBD2	TRBV7-9	TRBJ2-3	.	TGTGCCAGCAGCCCGAGACTAGCGGTGAGCACAGATACGCAGTATTTT	CASSPRLAVSTDTQYF
.	TRBV7-9	TRBJ1-5	few	TGTGCCAGCAGCACCCAGGGGTGGGCCCAGCATTTT	CASSTQGWAQHF
.	TRBV9	TRBJ1-3	few	TGTGCCAGCAGCGCCGAGACAATGTCTGGAAACACCATATATTTT	CASSAETMSGNTIYF
.	TRBV10-3	TRBJ1-2	.	TGTGCCATCAGTGGACAGGCTAACTACACCTTC	CAISGQANYTF
.	TRBV4-1	TRBJ2-1	.	TGCGCCAGCAGCAAAGCTCAGGATGAGCAGTTCTTC	CASSKAQDEQFF
TRBD1	TRBV12-3/TRBV12-4	TRBJ2-7	.	TGTGCCAGCAGTCCAGCCGGGACAGGGTTTCTCTACGAGCAGTACTTC	CASSPAGTGFLYEQYF
.	TRBV12-5	TRBJ2-3	.	TGTGCTAGTGGGGAGGACAGATTCACAGATACGCAGTATTTT	CASGEDRFTDTQYF
TRBD2	TRBV9	TRBJ2-1	.	TGTGCCAGCAGCGTTCAAAAGAACTCTAGCGGGGGGGCCTATGAGCAGTTCTTC	CASSVQKNSSGGAYEQFF
.	TRBV4-3	TRBJ1-1	.	TGCGCCAGCAGCACTGAAGACAGGACGGGGGACGACACTGAAGCTTTCTTT	CASSTEDRTGDDTEAFF
TRBD1	TRBV7-9	TRBJ2-7	few	TGTGCCAGCAGCGACCGGGACAGCCATACCTACGAGCAGTACTTC	CASSDRDSHTYEQYF
.	TRBV15	TRBJ1-5	.	TGTGCCACCAGAGAAAGACGGTCGGGGGACCAGCCCCAGCATTTT	CATRERRSGDQPQHF
TRBD1	TRBV5-1	TRBJ1-2	.	TGCGCCAGCAGCTTAATGGGACAGGGTTATGGCTACACCTTC	CASSLMGQGYGYTF
.	TRBV6-6	TRBJ1-2	few	TGTGCCAGCAGCCGCCCCCCGGGAGATTATGGCTACACCTTC	CASSRPPGDYGYTF
.	TRBV29-1	TRBJ2-5	few	TGCAGCGTTGTAATATGGGGGGACCAAGAGACCCAGTACTTC	CSVVIWGDQETQYF
.	TRBV4-3	TRBJ2-6	.	TGCGCCAGCAGCCAAGACCCTAGCTGGGCCAACGTCCTGACTTTC	CASSQDPSWANVLTF
.	TRBV11-2	TRBJ1-2	few	TGTGCCAGCACCCCAGGCTGGGGTCCCCTTAACTATGGCTACACCTTC	CASTPGWGPLNYGYTF
.	TRBV20-1	TRBJ1-6	.	TGCAGTGCCAGTAGTCAGGGAAATTCACCCCTCCACTTT	CSASSQGNSPLHF
TRBD2	TRBV29-1	TRBJ2-5	once	TGCAGAGTTGTCCGTGCGGGGGGGTATCAAGAGACCCAGTACTTC	CRVVRAGGYQETQYF
.	TRBV29-1	TRBJ2-3	many	TGCAGCGTTGATAGCACAGGCACAGATACGCAGTATTTT	CSVDSTGTDTQYF
TRBD1	TRBV15	TRBJ2-5	.	TGTGCCACCCAGCACGGGACAGAAGAGACCCAGTACTTC	CATQHGTEETQYF
.	TRBV7-9	TRBJ1-6	few	TGTGCCAGCAGCCCAGGGCCAGGGAGAGACACCCTCCACTTT	CASSPGPGRDTLHF
.	TRBV7-9	TRBJ2-3	few	TGTGCCAGCGGGACGCCAGGGACAGATACGCAGTATTTT	CASGTPGTDTQYF
.	TRBV12-3/TRBV12-4	TRBJ1-1	few	TGTGCCAGCAGTTACGGGGGGGTGAACACTGAAGCTTTCTTT	CASSYGGVNTEAFF
.	TRBV20-1	TRBJ2-5	few	TGCAGTGCTGGGGGACGGGAAGAGACCCAGTACTTC	CSAGGREETQYF